This T cell receptor (beta chain) was retrieved from a study of Ad26.COV2.S vaccination and SARS-CoV-2 variants. Overall study results and limits: From the TCR breadth and depth analyses, total T cell responses may have been underestimated. Comparability of non-spike TCR breadth was observed across vaccine and placebo recipients.

This CDR3 has 14 amino acids. CDR1 and CDR2 from the germline V gene are LNHNV and YYDKDF (reference sequence). J was trimmed by 2 bases and V by 1 base; bases with no gene match: 2. Clones were read by immunoSEQ multiplex PCR, and TCRdb kept only the in-frame ones, dropping some. The sample yields about 350,000 clones, 92% seen once. Regarding this clone: Its antigen is as yet unknown.

This chain connects TRBV15 to TRBJ2-7; the match to TRBD1 covers 7 bases. The TCR comes from a human donor who had recovered from COVID-19. Sequences were derived from peripheral blood, sampled after recovery from COVID-19. The CDR3 bases are TGTGCCACCAGCAGAGCCGACAGGGCCTACGAGCAGTACTTC. Protein: CATSRADRAYEQYF. The variable domain in full, with the rest retrieved from reference TRBV15 and TRBJ2-7, is DAMVIQNPRYQVTQFGKPVTLSCSQTLNHNVMYWYQQKSSQAPKLLFHYYDKDFNNEADTPDNFQSRRPNTSFCFLDIRSPGLGDTAMYLCATSRADRAYEQYFGPGTRLTVT.